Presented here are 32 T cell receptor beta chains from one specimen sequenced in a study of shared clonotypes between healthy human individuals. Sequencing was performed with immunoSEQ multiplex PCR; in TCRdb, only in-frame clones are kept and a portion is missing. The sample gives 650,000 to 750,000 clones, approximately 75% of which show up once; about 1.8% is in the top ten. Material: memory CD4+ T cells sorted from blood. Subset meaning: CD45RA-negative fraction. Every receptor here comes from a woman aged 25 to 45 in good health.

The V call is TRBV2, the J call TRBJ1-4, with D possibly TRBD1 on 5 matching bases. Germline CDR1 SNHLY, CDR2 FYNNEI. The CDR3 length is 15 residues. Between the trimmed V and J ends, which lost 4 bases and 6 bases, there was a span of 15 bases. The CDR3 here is CASSAEQGTDEKLFF. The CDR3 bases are TGTGCCAGCAGTGCGGAGCAGGGCACCGATGAAAAACTGTTTTTT.

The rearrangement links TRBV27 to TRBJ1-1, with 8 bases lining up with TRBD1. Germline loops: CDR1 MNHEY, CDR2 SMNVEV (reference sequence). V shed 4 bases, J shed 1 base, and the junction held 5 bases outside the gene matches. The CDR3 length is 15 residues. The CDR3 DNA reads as TGTGCCAGCAGTTGGACAGGGTTCGCGAACACTGAAGCTTTCTTT. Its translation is CASSWTGFANTEAFF.

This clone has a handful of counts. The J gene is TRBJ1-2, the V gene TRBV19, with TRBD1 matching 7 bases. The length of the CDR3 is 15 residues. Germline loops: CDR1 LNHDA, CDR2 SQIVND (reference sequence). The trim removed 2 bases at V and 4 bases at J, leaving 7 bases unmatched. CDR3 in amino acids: CASSIWTGESYGYTF. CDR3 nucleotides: TGTGCCAGTAGTATATGGACAGGCGAGAGCTATGGCTACACCTTC. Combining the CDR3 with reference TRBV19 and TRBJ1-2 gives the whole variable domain DGGITQSPKYLFRKEGQNVTLSCEQNLNHDAMYWYRQDPGQGLRLIYYSQIVNDFQKGDIAEGYSVSREKKESFPLTVTSAQKNPTAFYLCASSIWTGESYGYTFGSGTRLTVV.

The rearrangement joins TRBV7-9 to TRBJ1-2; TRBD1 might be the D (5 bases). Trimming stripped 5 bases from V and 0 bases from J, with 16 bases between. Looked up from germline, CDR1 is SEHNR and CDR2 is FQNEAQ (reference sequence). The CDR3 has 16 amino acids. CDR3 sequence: CASSPLGAQANYGYTF. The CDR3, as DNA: TGTGCCAGCAGCCCTCTTGGGGCACAAGCTAACTATGGCTACACCTTC.

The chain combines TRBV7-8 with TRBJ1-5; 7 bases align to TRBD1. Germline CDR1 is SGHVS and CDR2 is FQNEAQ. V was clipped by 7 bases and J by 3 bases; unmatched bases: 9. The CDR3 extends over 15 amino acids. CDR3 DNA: TGTGCCAGCACCCCTGACAGGGTATACAATCAGCCCCAGCATTTT. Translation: CASTPDRVYNQPQHF.

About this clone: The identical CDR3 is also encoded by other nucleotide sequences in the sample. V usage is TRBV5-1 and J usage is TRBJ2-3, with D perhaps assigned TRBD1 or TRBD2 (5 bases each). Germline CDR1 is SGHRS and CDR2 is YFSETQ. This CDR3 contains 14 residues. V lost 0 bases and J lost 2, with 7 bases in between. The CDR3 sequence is CASSLAGTTDTQYF. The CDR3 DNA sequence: TGCGCCAGCAGCTTGGCAGGGACCACAGATACGCAGTATTTT.

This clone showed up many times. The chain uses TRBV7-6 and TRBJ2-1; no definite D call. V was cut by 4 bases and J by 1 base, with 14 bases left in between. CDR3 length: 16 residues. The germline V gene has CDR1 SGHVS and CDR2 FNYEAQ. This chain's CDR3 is CASSSQSAASYNEQFF. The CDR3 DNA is TGTGCCAGCAGCTCCCAAAGCGCGGCTTCCTACAATGAGCAGTTCTTC. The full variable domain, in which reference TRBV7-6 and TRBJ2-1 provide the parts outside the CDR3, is GAGVSQSPRYKVTKRGQDVALRCDPISGHVSLYWYRQALGQGPEFLTYFNYEAQQDKSGLPNDRFSAERPEGSISTLTIQRTEQRDSAMYRCASSSQSAASYNEQFFGPGTRLTVL.

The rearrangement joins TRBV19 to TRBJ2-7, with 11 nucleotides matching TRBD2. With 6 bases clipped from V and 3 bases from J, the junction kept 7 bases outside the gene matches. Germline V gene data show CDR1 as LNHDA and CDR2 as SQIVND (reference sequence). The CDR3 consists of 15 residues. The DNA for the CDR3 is TGTGCCAGTAGGGCCACTAGCGGGGGTTACTACGAGCAGTACTTC. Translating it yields CASRATSGGYYEQYF.

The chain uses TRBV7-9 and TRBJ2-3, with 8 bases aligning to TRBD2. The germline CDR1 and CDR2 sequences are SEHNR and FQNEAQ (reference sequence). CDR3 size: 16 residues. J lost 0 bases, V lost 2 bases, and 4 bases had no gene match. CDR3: CASSLMASGSTDTQYF. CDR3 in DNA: TGTGCCAGCAGCTTAATGGCTAGCGGGAGCACAGATACGCAGTATTTT.

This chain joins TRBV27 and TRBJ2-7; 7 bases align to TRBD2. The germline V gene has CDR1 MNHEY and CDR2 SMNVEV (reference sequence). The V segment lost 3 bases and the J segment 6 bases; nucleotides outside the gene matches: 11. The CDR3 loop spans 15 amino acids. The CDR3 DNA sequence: TGTGCCAGCAGTTTTATCGAGAAAGGGAGGGCCGAGCAGTACTTC. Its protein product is CASSFIEKGRAEQYF.

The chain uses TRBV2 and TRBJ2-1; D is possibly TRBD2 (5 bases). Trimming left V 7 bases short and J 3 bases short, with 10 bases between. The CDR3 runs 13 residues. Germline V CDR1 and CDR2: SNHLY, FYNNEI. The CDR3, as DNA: TGTGCCAGCAAACTAGATCACTACAATGAGCAGTTCTTC. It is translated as CASKLDHYNEQFF.

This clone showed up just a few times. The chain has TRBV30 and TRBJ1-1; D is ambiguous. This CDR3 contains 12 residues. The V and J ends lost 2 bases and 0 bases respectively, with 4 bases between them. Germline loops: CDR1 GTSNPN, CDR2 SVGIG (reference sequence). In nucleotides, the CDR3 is TGTGCCTGGAGTACATTGAACACTGAAGCTTTCTTT. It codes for CAWSTLNTEAFF.

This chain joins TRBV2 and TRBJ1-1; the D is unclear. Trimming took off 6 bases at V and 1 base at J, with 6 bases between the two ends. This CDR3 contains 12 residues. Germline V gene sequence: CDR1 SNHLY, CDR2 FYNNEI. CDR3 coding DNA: TGTGCCAGCAGCGATAGGAACACTGAAGCTTTCTTT. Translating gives CASSDRNTEAFF.

The CDR3 protein is CASSFTSGKETQYF. The CDR3 nucleotides are TGTGCCAGCAGCTTTACTAGCGGTAAAGAGACCCAGTACTTC. The chain uses TRBV11-2 and TRBJ2-5, with 8 nucleotides matching TRBD2. CDR1 and CDR2 from the germline V gene are SGHAT and FQNNGV. V gave up 3 bases and J gave up 3 bases; unmatched junction bases: 3. This CDR3 is 14 amino acids long.

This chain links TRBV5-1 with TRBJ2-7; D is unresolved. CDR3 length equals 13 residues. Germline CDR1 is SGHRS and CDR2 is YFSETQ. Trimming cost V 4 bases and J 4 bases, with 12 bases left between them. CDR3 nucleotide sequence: TGCGCCAGCAGCCGCTCTATCGGGTACGAGCAGTACTTC. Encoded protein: CASSRSIGYEQYF.

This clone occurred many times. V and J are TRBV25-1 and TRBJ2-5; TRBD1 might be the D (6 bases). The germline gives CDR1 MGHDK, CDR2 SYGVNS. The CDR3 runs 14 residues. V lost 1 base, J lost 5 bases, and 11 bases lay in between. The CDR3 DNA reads TGTGCCAGCAGTGAATTAACAGGGCCGGAGACCCAGTACTTC. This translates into CASSELTGPETQYF.

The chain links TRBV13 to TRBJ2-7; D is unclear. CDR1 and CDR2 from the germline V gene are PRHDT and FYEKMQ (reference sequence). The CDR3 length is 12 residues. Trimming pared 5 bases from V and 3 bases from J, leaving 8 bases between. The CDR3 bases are TGTGCCAGCAGCCCCACGGGCTACGAGCAGTACTTC. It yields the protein CASSPTGYEQYF.

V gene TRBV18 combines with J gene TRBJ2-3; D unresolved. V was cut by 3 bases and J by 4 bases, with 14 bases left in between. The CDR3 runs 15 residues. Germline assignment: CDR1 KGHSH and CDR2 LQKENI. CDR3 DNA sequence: TGTGCCAGCTCACCCACAGTGGTTGGGGCAGATACGCAGTATTTT. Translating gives CASSPTVVGADTQYF.

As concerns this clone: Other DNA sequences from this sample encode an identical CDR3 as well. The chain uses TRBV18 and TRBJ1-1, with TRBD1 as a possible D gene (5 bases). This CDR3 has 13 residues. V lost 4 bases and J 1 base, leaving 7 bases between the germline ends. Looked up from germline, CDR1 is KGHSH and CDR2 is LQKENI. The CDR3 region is CASSQGQNTEAFF. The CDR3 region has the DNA TGTGCCAGCTCACAAGGACAGAACACTGAAGCTTTCTTT.

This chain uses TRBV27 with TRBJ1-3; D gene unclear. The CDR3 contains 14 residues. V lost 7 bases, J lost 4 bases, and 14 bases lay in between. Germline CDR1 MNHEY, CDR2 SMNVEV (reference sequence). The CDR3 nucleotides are TGTGCCAGCAAGGACCGTTTACTGGGAAACACCATATATTTT. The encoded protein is CASKDRLLGNTIYF.

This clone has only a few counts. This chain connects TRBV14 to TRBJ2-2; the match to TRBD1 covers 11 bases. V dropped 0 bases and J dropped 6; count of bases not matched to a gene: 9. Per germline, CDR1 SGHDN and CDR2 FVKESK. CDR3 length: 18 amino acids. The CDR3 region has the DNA TGTGCCAGCAGCCAAGAAGGTATGGGACAGGGGGAAGCCGGGGAGCTGTTTTTT. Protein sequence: CASSQEGMGQGEAGELFF. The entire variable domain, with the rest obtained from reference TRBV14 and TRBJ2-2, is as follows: EAGVTQFPSHSVIEKGQTVTLRCDPISGHDNLYWYRRVMGKEIKFLLHFVKESKQDESGMPNNRFLAERTGGTYSTLKVQPAELEDSGVYFCASSQEGMGQGEAGELFFGEGSRLTVL.

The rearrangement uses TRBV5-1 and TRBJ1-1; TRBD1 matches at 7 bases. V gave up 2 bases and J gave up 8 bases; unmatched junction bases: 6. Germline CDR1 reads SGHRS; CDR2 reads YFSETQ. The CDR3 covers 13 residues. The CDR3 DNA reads TGCGCCAGCAGCTTAAGACAGGGAGGGGAAGCTTTCTTT. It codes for CASSLRQGGEAFF.

In DNA, the CDR3 is TGTGCCAGCAGCCAATCGTCCGCACCCCCATCCTACAATGAGCAGTTCTTC. This translates into CASSQSSAPPSYNEQFF. The chain recombines TRBV16 with TRBJ2-1; D is undetermined. This CDR3 is built from 17 residues. Trimming removed 0 bases at V and 1 base at J, with 13 bases between. Looked up from germline, CDR1 is KGHSY and CDR2 is FQNENV.

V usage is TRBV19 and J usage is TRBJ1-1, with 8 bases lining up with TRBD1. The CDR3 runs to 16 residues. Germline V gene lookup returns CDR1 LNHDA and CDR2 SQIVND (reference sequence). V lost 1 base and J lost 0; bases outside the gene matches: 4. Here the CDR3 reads CASSIGGQALNTEAFF. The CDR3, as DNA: TGTGCCAGTAGTATAGGGGGACAGGCTTTGAACACTGAAGCTTTCTTT.

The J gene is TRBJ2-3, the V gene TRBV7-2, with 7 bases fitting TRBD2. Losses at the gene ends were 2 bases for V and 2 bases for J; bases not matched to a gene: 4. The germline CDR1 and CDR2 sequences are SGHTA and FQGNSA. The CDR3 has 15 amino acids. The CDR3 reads CASSLSLAVTDTQYF. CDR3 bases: TGTGCCAGCAGCTTATCTCTAGCGGTCACAGATACGCAGTATTTT.

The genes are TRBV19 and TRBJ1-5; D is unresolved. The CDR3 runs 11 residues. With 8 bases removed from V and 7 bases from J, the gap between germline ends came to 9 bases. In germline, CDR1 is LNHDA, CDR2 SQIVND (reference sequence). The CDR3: CASGKQQPQHF. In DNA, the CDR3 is TGTGCCAGTGGGAAACAACAGCCCCAGCATTTT.

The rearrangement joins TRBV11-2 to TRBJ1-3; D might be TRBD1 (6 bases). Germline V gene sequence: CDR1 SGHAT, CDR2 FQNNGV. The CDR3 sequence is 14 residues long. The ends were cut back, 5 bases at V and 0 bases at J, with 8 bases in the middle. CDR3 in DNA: TGTGCCAGCAGCGGGACACTCTCTGGAAACACCATATATTTT. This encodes CASSGTLSGNTIYF.

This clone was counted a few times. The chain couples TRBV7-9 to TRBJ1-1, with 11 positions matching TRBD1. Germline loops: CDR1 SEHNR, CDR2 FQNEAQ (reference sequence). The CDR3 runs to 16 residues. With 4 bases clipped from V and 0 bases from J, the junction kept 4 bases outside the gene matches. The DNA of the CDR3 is TGTGCCAGCAGCTCCCGGACAGGGGGCTTGAACACTGAAGCTTTCTTT. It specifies CASSSRTGGLNTEAFF.

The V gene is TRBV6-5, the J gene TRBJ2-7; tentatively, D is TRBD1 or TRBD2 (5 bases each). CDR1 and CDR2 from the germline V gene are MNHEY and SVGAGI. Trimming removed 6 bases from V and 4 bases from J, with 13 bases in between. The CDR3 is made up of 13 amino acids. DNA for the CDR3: TGTGCCAGCAGGGCGAGGGACGGATACGAGCAGTACTTC. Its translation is CASRARDGYEQYF.

The CDR3 sequence is CASSITSGIYEQYF. The CDR3 DNA reads as TGTGCCAGCAGTATAACTAGCGGGATTTACGAGCAGTACTTC. The gene calls are TRBV28 and TRBJ2-7, with 10 positions matching TRBD2. V shed 5 bases and J 4 bases; nucleotides not matched to a gene: 5. The germline gives CDR1 MDHEN, CDR2 SYDVKM. This CDR3 is built from 14 residues.

The CDR3 here is CASSPDNRGLRDTEAFF. In DNA form, the CDR3 reads TGTGCCAGCAGCCCGGACAACAGGGGGCTTAGGGACACTGAAGCTTTCTTT. The chain joins TRBV4-2 to TRBJ1-1, with 9 nucleotides matching TRBD1. Germline V gene sequence: CDR1 LGHNA, CDR2 YNFKEQ. Germline trimming cut 4 bases from V and 3 bases from J; bases unmatched to any gene: 12. The CDR3 runs 17 residues.

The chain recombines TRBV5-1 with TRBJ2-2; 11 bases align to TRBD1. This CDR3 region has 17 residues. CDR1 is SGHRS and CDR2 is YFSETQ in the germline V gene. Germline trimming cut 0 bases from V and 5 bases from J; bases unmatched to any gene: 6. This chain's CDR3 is CASSLAPGTGGTGELFF. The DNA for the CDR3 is TGCGCCAGCAGCTTGGCCCCCGGGACAGGGGGAACCGGGGAGCTGTTTTTT.